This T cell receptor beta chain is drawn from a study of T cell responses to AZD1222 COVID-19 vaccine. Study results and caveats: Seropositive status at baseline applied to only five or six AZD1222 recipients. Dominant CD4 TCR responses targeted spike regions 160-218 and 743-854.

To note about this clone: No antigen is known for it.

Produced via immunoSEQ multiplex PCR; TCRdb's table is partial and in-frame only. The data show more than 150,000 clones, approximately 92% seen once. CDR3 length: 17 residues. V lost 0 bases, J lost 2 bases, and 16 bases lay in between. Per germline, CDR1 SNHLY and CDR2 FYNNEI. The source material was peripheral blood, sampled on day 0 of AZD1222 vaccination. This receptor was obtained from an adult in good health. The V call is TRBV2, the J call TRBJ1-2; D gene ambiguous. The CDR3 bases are TGTGCCAGCAGTGAAGCGCTTTGGCAGGCCTACAACTATGGCTACACCTTC. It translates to CASSEALWQAYNYGYTF.